This T cell receptor beta chain was obtained from a study of CD8+CD57+ T cells in acquired aplastic anemia. Looking at the study overall: DNA recovered from sorted CD4+ and CD8+ cells had a mean of approximately 3.4 ug.

Before being chosen for sequencing, patients had shown CD8+CD57+ cell expansion by flow cytometry. The patients, all of them, had severe acquired aplastic anemia. Notes on the study in general: Levels of CD8+ Simpson's diversity were not significantly distinct in patients versus controls.

The TCR beta profiling, which covered VDJ combination and CDR3 sequence, was carried out using genomic DNA as the template. One entry per CDR3 protein results from TCRdb running MiXCR on the reads. The sample has about 150,000 distinct CDR3 sequences, more than 40% seen once. As regards this clonotype: Its antigen is as yet unknown.

Germline loops: CDR1 SGHRS, CDR2 YFSETQ. V gave up 0 bases and J gave up 7 bases, with 16 bases separating them. This CDR3 region has 16 residues. The J gene is TRBJ1-4, the V gene TRBV5-1, with D possibly TRBD1 on 5 matching bases. The receptor was isolated from a human donor with aplastic anemia. The sample comprised sorted CD4+, CD8+, or CD8+CD57+ T cells (not recorded which) from PBMCs. CDR3 region: CASSLGQGQWVEKLFF. CDR3 coding DNA: TGCGCCAGCAGCTTGGGGCAGGGCCAGTGGGTTGAAAAACTGTTTTTT.